Only a few counts were recorded for the clone carrying this TCR beta chain. The total RNA that was extracted per sample amounted to at least 5.5 micrograms. The data originate from a study of blood T cells in healthy people across ages. Germline CDR1 reads DFQATT; CDR2 reads SNEGSKA (reference sequence). There are 15 residues in the CDR3. Through a sample-barcoded 5' primer and a J-beta primer mix, a second PCR was run for roughly 6 to 11 cycles. TCRdb itself ran the 5' RACE reads through MiXCR, one entry per CDR3 protein. The table lists nearly 800,000 distinct CDR3 sequences, 20% to 25% of them singletons. This sample was shared with a second study, whose subject was T cells of mothers and their children. That publication notes: Samples came from a few healthy Caucasian mothers and their six children.

Sequenced input: blood. The rearrangement uses TRBV20-1 and TRBJ2-1; D is unclear. The J call may be faulty, since TRBJ2-7 better matches the DNA end. This TCR was sampled from a boy between 10 and 17 years old in good health. For the CDR3, the DNA is TGCAGTGCTAGAGAATATGGATCAAAAGGGCCCGAGCAGTACTTC. Translated: CSAREYGSKGPEQYF.